These 29 T cell receptor beta chains originate from one sample sequenced in a study of blood T cell repertoires in COVID-19 (dated by TCRdb to 2020 to 2022). Library method: the immunoSEQ multiplex PCR assay. In its TCRdb copy, this immuneACCESS table keeps in-frame sequences only and misses some clones. Where compared with another copy, unresolved V genes explain less than half of these, and the others have no known cause. Across this sample there are about 230,000 clones, with around 78% seen only once. Jointly, the top ten make up 2.6% of the sample. The sample taken for sequencing was peripheral blood. All receptors come from a woman in her 70s with active or convalescent COVID-19.

V usage is TRBV3-1 (or the pseudogene TRBV3-2) and J usage is TRBJ2-1, with 7 bases identical to TRBD2. The germline V gene encodes CDR1 LGHDT and CDR2 YNNKEL (reference sequence). The CDR3 has 15 residues. V was pared by 4 bases and J by 10 bases, with 13 bases of the junction left unmatched. CDR3 bases: TGTGCCAGCAGCCCCGCGGGTGCTAGCGGAGGAGAGCAGTTCTTC. Translation gives CASSPAGASGGEQFF.

The V call is TRBV6-5, the J call TRBJ2-1; maybe TRBD2 (5 bases). CDR3 length: 14 residues. The germline V gene encodes CDR1 MNHEY and CDR2 SVGAGI. V lost 6 bases and J lost 8, with 17 bases in between. The CDR3: CASSPWEHTDEQFF. The CDR3 DNA reads as TGTGCCAGCAGCCCCTGGGAGCACACGGATGAGCAGTTCTTC.

The genes are TRBV7-9 and TRBJ2-2; 15 bases match TRBD2. V shed 7 bases and J 2 bases; nucleotides not matched to a gene: 8. Germline CDR1 and CDR2: SEHNR and FQNEAQ (reference sequence). The CDR3 loop spans 18 amino acids. CDR3 sequence (DNA): TGTGCCAGCAACCTCGGACTAGCGGGAGGGAAAAACACCGGGGAGCTGTTTTTT. Amino acids: CASNLGLAGGKNTGELFF. Looking up the rest from reference TRBV7-9 and TRBJ2-2 gives the full variable domain: DTGVSQNPRHKITKRGQNVTFRCDPISEHNRLYWYRQTLGQGPEFLTYFQNEAQLEKSRLLSDRFSAERPKGSFSTLEIQRTEQGDSAMYLCASNLGLAGGKNTGELFFGEGSRLTVL.

This rearrangement joins TRBV4-1 to TRBJ1-1, with D tentatively TRBD1 (6 bases). The CDR3 extends over 11 amino acids. The germline V gene has CDR1 MGHRA and CDR2 YSYEKL. V was pared by 6 bases and J by 5 bases, with 7 bases between. CDR3 sequence reads: CASRRGTEAFF. The CDR3 region has the DNA TGCGCCAGCAGGAGGGGGACTGAAGCTTTCTTT.

This clone has only a few counts. V gene TRBV4-2 combines with J gene TRBJ2-1; no clear D. CDR3 length: 14 amino acids. Germline CDR1 LGHNA, CDR2 YNFKEQ. V was trimmed by 1 base and J by 8 bases, leaving 12 bases between them. Written as DNA, the CDR3 is TGTGCCAGCAGCCAAGTGGGTACTACCCATGAGCAGTTCTTC. Translated, it gives CASSQVGTTHEQFF.

The chain employs TRBV28 and TRBJ1-3; weak D call: TRBD1 (6 bases). CDR1 and CDR2 from the germline V gene are MDHEN and SYDVKM. V was pared by 5 bases and J by 9 bases, with 20 bases between. The CDR3 extends over 15 amino acids. Here the CDR3 reads CASSNGQLRKATIYF. CDR3 bases: TGTGCCAGCAGTAATGGACAGCTCAGAAAGGCCACCATATATTTT.

CDR3: CASSYSGTGDNRLHF. CDR3 bases: TGTGCCAGCAGTTATTCCGGGACCGGGGACAATCGCCTCCACTTT. This chain uses TRBV6-5 with TRBJ1-6; D is perhaps TRBD1 (6 bases). The germline V and J ends were trimmed by 3 bases and 15 bases, with 21 bases remaining between them. Germline lookup yields CDR1 MNHEY and CDR2 SVGAGI. The CDR3 totals 15 residues.

This rearrangement joins TRBV19 to TRBJ2-5; 11 nucleotides align to TRBD1. CDR3 length equals 15 residues. The J segment lost 5 bases and the V segment lost 5 bases, leaving 7 bases of the junction unmatched. Germline V gene data show CDR1 as LNHDA and CDR2 as SQIVND (reference sequence). The CDR3 sequence: CASSSWTGGRETQYF. Written as DNA, the CDR3 is TGTGCCAGTAGTTCCTGGACAGGGGGCCGGGAGACCCAGTACTTC.

The chain links TRBV4-3 to TRBJ1-1; tentatively, D is TRBD1 (6 bases). Trimming stripped 4 bases from V and 1 base from J, with 10 bases between. The CDR3 consists of 14 residues. Germline CDR1 and CDR2: LGHNA and YSLEER. CDR3 region: CASSLGTSNTEAFF. CDR3 coding DNA: TGCGCCAGCAGCCTCGGGACATCGAACACTGAAGCTTTCTTT.

The rearrangement joins TRBV19 to TRBJ2-2; TRBD1 aligns across 8 bases. Germline CDR1 and CDR2: LNHDA and SQIVND (reference sequence). Losses at the gene ends were 7 bases for V and 6 bases for J; bases not matched to a gene: 10. The CDR3 contains 15 residues. CDR3 in DNA: TGTGCCAGTACGGAAGCCAGGGGGCGAGCCGGGGAGCTGTTTTTT. Amino acids: CASTEARGRAGELFF.

The chain recombines TRBV10-3 with TRBJ2-5, with D possibly TRBD1 on 6 matching bases. Germline assignment: CDR1 ENHRY and CDR2 SYGVKD. V lost 10 bases to trimming and J lost 3 bases, with 15 bases between them. The CDR3 is 13 amino acids. The CDR3 reads CATTGQTEETQYF. The CDR3, as DNA: TGTGCCACTACCGGACAGACCGAAGAGACCCAGTACTTC.

This rearrangement joins TRBV6-5 to TRBJ1-6, with D uncertain. From germline, CDR1 is MNHEY and CDR2 SVGAGI. This CDR3 has 14 amino acids. The V gene lost 8 bases and the J gene lost 8 bases, with 16 bases spanning the gap. CDR3 sequence reads: CASGETAGDSPLHF. The CDR3, as DNA: TGTGCCAGCGGGGAGACGGCGGGAGATTCACCCCTCCACTTT.

The chain has TRBV4-1 and TRBJ1-3; D unresolved. Germline lookup yields CDR1 MGHRA and CDR2 YSYEKL. The CDR3 spans 13 residues. V was trimmed by 7 bases and J by 4 bases, leaving 11 bases between them. Here the CDR3 reads CASITTRGNTIYF. The CDR3 DNA reads as TGCGCCAGCATCACCACCAGGGGAAACACCATATATTTT.

This clone was seen once. V gene TRBV19 combines with J gene TRBJ1-1, with a possible D match to TRBD1 (6 bases). With 5 bases removed from V and 6 bases from J, the gap between germline ends came to 13 bases. Germline assignment: CDR1 LNHDA and CDR2 SQIVND (reference sequence). This CDR3 comprises 13 residues. CDR3 residues: CASSFTGTAEAFF. In DNA form, the CDR3 reads TGTGCCAGTAGTTTTACAGGGACCGCTGAAGCTTTCTTT.

This clone is a singleton in its sample. The V gene is TRBV5-8, the J gene TRBJ1-6, with 7 bases matching TRBD1. The CDR3 is made up of 14 amino acids. Trimming cost V 4 bases and J 7 bases; bases outside gene matches: 5. Germline V gene data show CDR1 as SGHTS and CDR2 as YDEGEE. CDR3 sequence (DNA): TGTGCCAGCAGCCAGGGACAGTGGAATTCACCCCTCCACTTT. It translates to CASSQGQWNSPLHF.

V usage is TRBV5-1 and J usage is TRBJ1-4; 9 bases line up with TRBD1. This CDR3 is built from 14 residues. With 2 bases clipped from V and 6 bases from J, the junction kept 2 bases outside the gene matches. CDR1 is SGHRS and CDR2 is YFSETQ in the germline V gene. CDR3 residues: CASSLGTGYEKLFF. CDR3 in DNA: TGCGCCAGCAGCTTAGGGACAGGGTATGAAAAACTGTTTTTT. Supplemented by reference TRBV5-1 and TRBJ1-4, the full variable domain reads KAGVTQTPRYLIKTRGQQVTLSCSPISGHRSVSWYQQTPGQGLQFLFEYFSETQRNKGNFPGRFSGRQFSNSRSEMNVSTLELGDSALYLCASSLGTGYEKLFFGSGTQLSVL.

This chain joins TRBV15 and TRBJ1-4; the match to TRBD1 covers 7 bases. Germline V lookup: CDR1 LNHNV, CDR2 YYDKDF (reference sequence). V shed 7 bases, J shed 8 bases, and the junction held 10 bases outside the gene matches. The CDR3 is made up of 14 amino acids. The CDR3 region has the DNA TGTGCCACCAAATTTGACAGGGTGACAGAAAAACTGTTTTTT. Amino acid sequence: CATKFDRVTEKLFF.

This chain connects TRBV5-6 to TRBJ1-4; TRBD1 matches 7 bases. Trimming at V came to 2 bases and at J to 4 bases, leaving 14 bases not matched to a gene. CDR3 length: 18 amino acids. CDR1 and CDR2 (germline): SGHDT, YYEEEE. As DNA, the CDR3 is TGTGCCAGCAGCTTTCCCAGACAGGGTGTTTCAGATAATGAAAAACTGTTTTTT. Amino acids: CASSFPRQGVSDNEKLFF.

The chain couples TRBV7-9 to TRBJ2-3; 11 bases are shared with TRBD2. CDR3 length equals 16 residues. Per the germline V gene, CDR1 is SEHNR and CDR2 is FQNEAQ (reference sequence). Trimming cost V 5 bases and J 2 bases; bases outside gene matches: 6. The chain's CDR3 is CASSRLAGGYTDTQYF. The CDR3 bases are TGTGCCAGCAGCCGTTTAGCGGGAGGGTACACAGATACGCAGTATTTT.

The J gene is TRBJ1-5, the V gene TRBV12-3 or TRBV12-4, with D uncertain. V lost 6 bases to trimming and J lost 4 bases, with 10 bases between them. The CDR3 consists of 13 residues. The CDR3 sequence is CASSRQRNQPQHF. As DNA, the CDR3 is TGTGCCAGCAGCAGACAAAGAAATCAGCCCCAGCATTTT.

The CDR3 is CASSPPGQGENTEAFF. The CDR3 DNA reads TGTGCCAGCAGTCCCCCTGGTCAGGGGGAGAACACTGAAGCTTTCTTT. The chain couples TRBV28 to TRBJ1-1; 7 bases match TRBD1. Per germline, CDR1 MDHEN and CDR2 SYDVKM. The CDR3 is 16 residues long. V lost 5 bases and J lost 1; bases outside the gene matches: 10.

The chain joins TRBV7-2 to TRBJ1-5, with TRBD1 identical over 9 bases. The trim removed 4 bases at V and 1 base at J, leaving 8 bases unmatched. The CDR3 is 17 residues long. Germline V lookup: CDR1 SGHTA, CDR2 FQGNSA. CDR3 sequence (DNA): TGTGCCAGCAGCTCAACAGGGGGCCGGACGAGCAATCAGCCCCAGCATTTT. It is translated as CASSSTGGRTSNQPQHF.

The chain links TRBV6-6 to TRBJ1-2, with D unresolved. This CDR3 is 16 amino acids long. V was clipped by 2 bases and J by 1 base, with 14 bases between them. Germline-derived CDR1 and CDR2 are MNHNY and SVGAGI (reference sequence). CDR3 sequence: CASSYQTPEINYGYTF. The CDR3 DNA follows: TGTGCCAGCAGTTACCAGACTCCGGAGATTAACTATGGCTACACCTTC.

This clone has more than one count but fewer than ten. CDR3 coding DNA: TGTGCCAGCAGTTATAATGGGCCACCCCTCCATACGCAGTATTTT. Its protein is CASSYNGPPLHTQYF. The V call is TRBV27, the J call TRBJ2-3; D remains ambiguous. CDR3 length: 15 residues. With 4 bases removed from V and 7 bases from J, the gap between germline ends came to 18 bases. Germline lookup yields CDR1 MNHEY and CDR2 SMNVEV (reference sequence).

The chain couples TRBV29-1 to TRBJ2-5; weak D call: TRBD2 (6 bases). CDR3 length equals 16 residues. Germline V gives CDR1 SQVTM, CDR2 ANQGSEA. Trimming took off 8 bases at V and 4 bases at J, with 26 bases between the two ends. DNA for the CDR3: TGCAGCTCTGGGACGGTACCGGGGGTTGTCGGAGAGACCCAGTACTTC. Its protein product is CSSGTVPGVVGETQYF.

The rearrangement joins TRBV2 to TRBJ1-5; possible D gene TRBD1, 6 bases. CDR3 length equals 15 residues. Trimming shortened V by 1 base and J by 7 bases, and 14 bases separated the two germline ends. Germline V gene data show CDR1 as SNHLY and CDR2 as FYNNEI. In DNA, the CDR3 is TGTGCCAGCAGTGAAGGGTGGGGGGGGCGGCAGCCCCAGCATTTT. Translated: CASSEGWGGRQPQHF.

This rearrangement joins TRBV21-1 to TRBJ2-5; TRBD1 was called by the table and not checked on the DNA. TRBV21-1 is an annotated pseudogene. The CDR3 contains 16 residues. DNA for the CDR3: TGTGCCAGCAGCAGTCGAGGGGACAGGGGAGTTGAGACCCAGTACTTC. It specifies CASSSRGDRGVETQYF.

This chain joins TRBV23-1 and TRBJ2-3, with D perhaps TRBD2 (6 bases). Being an ORF, TRBV23-1 has a function that is uncertain. V lost 3 bases and J lost 4, with 17 bases in between. The CDR3 is 16 residues long. CDR3 in amino acids: CASSHPAGPAADTQYF. CDR3 nucleotides: TGCGCCAGCAGTCACCCAGCGGGTCCCGCCGCAGATACGCAGTATTTT.

This chain joins TRBV27 and TRBJ2-1; 14 bases map to TRBD2. Germline V CDR1 and CDR2: MNHEY, SMNVEV (reference sequence). V shed 3 bases and J 5 bases; nucleotides not matched to a gene: 6. The CDR3 totals 17 residues. The CDR3 coding sequence is TGTGCCAGCAGTTTTTCCTTGGGACTAGCGGGGGACAATGAGCAGTTCTTC. It translates to CASSFSLGLAGDNEQFF.